Included here is one TCR beta chain sequence, with context. Its target antigen remains unknown. Per-nucleotide qualities are absent, and no much larger clonotype sits a single base away. Between the V and J ends, shortened by 4 bases and 5 bases respectively, the junction contains 15 bases. The germline V gene supplies CDR1 MGHRA and CDR2 YSYEKL. Inclusive of the bounding cysteine and phenylalanine, the CDR3 is 15 residues long. Just CDR3 DNA is preserved here, 45 bases in frame from base 1. TCRbeta CDR3 regions were amplified from genomic DNA using the immunoSEQ Assay, a bias-controlled multiplex PCR. For the original study's pipeline: Within the assay, amplification of reference gene primers was used to estimate how many nucleated cells each sample contained. To quantify the absolute abundance of each unique TCRbeta CDR3 rearrangement, sequence reads were collapsed and filtered. For each sample, productive Simpson clonality was calculated as the square root of Simpson's diversity index over productive rearrangements. The table comes from immuneACCESS by way of TCRdb, which keeps in-frame sequences with V and J called. Part of the clones is missing from these tables; in studies checked, under half for an unresolved V gene and the rest for unknown reasons. V, J and clone size reflect that table, while D and trimming were determined from the DNA. This sample holds over 60,000 clones; approximately 73% were observed only once. Just under 15% of the sample goes to the ten largest clones.

These data originate in a study of blood T cell repertoires in COVID-19 (dated by TCRdb to the early 2020s). General notes on the study: Collaborator samples came from the United States, Italy and Spain and covered acute and convalescent phases of COVID-19. The prospective study material was composed of cDNA or gDNA derived from T cells, B-cell-depleted T cells, or PBMCs. Subjects who had been exposed to COVID-19, were actively infected with it, or had recovered from it provided the deeply sampled blood TCRbeta repertoires that made up the dataset. The repertoires were made available in a free public database intended to serve as a resource for research on the immune response to SARS-CoV-2. Samples were obtained from the ongoing ImmuneRACE study (first 160 participants) and from approximately 1,200 subjects provided by 6 global collaborators. Sample metadata almost always included a de-identified subject ID, COVID-19 status, age in years and sex. Where available, HLA class I and class II types were taken from metadata supplied by the sample provider and were not determined by assay-based typing.

What the study reported, not specific to this receptor: The amount of clinical and demographic metadata varied by source and participant and was provided uncurated.

One collaborating source in Seattle enrolled patients during active infection and followed them longitudinally through the course of disease. The collaborating institutions used their own protocols to collect whole blood in K2EDTA tubes. For TCRbeta analysis, collaborator samples were shipped as frozen whole blood, as isolated PBMCs, or as DNA extracted from either sample type. The chain is assembled from TRBV4-1 and TRBJ1-5; the D gene is not confidently resolved. This sequence was found in a man aged 55 to 70 with COVID-19, enrolled during active disease. The specimen was peripheral blood. The CDR3 is CASSPTLTRDQPQHF. The DNA reads as follows: TGCGCCAGCAGCCCCACACTTACGAGGGATCAGCCCCAGCATTTT.